This entry lists 8 T cell receptor beta chains sequenced from one sample in a study of cytotoxic CD8 clonotypes in ibrutinib-treated CLL (dated by TCRdb to the early 2020s). Receptor amplification or capture employed the immunoSEQ multiplex PCR assay. Not all clones reach the TCRdb copy of this immuneACCESS table, which keeps in-frame sequences only. Checked studies attribute under half of the gap to unresolved V genes and leave the rest unexplained. The sample profile shows tens of thousands of clones; roughly 58% of them were found once. 20% to 30% of the sample is in the top ten clones. Interpreted using the paper, the time point label stands for: progressive disease on ibrutinib. The sequencing used PBMCs, collected at disease progression, from a patient treated with ibrutinib. Receptors were obtained from a human donor with chronic lymphocytic leukemia.

The chain couples TRBV6-5 to TRBJ1-2, with D possibly matching TRBD1 (6 bases). Germline CDR1 is MNHEY and CDR2 is SVGAGI. This CDR3 region has 13 residues. Trimming removed 4 bases at V and 4 bases at J, with 10 bases between. CDR3 DNA sequence: TGTGCCAGCAGTTCCGACAGGCTCTATGGCTACACCTTC. Translated: CASSSDRLYGYTF.

The chain is built from TRBV4-1 and TRBJ2-1; 9 nucleotides match TRBD2. CDR1 is MGHRA, CDR2 YSYEKL, per germline. The CDR3 runs 18 residues. After removal of 2 bases from V and 0 bases from J, the junction contained 8 bases not matched to a gene. The CDR3 region is CASSQSPSGDRSYNEQFF. Written as DNA, the CDR3 is TGCGCCAGCAGCCAAAGCCCTAGCGGGGACCGCTCCTACAATGAGCAGTTCTTC.

This clone was seen ten or more times. The chain has TRBV7-2 and TRBJ2-7; perhaps TRBD1 as D (5 bases). Looked up from germline, CDR1 is SGHTA and CDR2 is FQGNSA. CDR3 size: 15 residues. V was trimmed by 7 bases and J by 0 bases, leaving 16 bases between them. The CDR3 nucleotides read TGTGCCAGCACCTTCCCCGGACATAACTCCTACGAGCAGTACTTC. Amino acid sequence: CASTFPGHNSYEQYF. Filled out from reference TRBV7-2 and TRBJ2-7, the complete variable domain reads GAGVSQSPSNKVTEKGKDVELRCDPISGHTALYWYRQSLGQGLEFLIYFQGNSAPDKSGLPSDRFSAERTGGSVSTLTIQRTQQEDSAVYLCASTFPGHNSYEQYFGPGTRLTVT.

V is TRBV7-6 and J is TRBJ2-5; D may be TRBD1 or TRBD2 (5 bases each). V gave up 5 bases and J gave up 5 bases, with 15 bases separating them. This CDR3 has 14 amino acids. CDR1 and CDR2 from the germline V gene are SGHVS and FNYEAQ. CDR3 residues: CASSPPGLEETQYF. CDR3 in DNA: TGTGCCAGCAGCCCTCCGGGGCTGGAGGAGACCCAGTACTTC.

V gene TRBV25-1 combines with J gene TRBJ1-4; D is possibly TRBD1 (5 bases). The CDR3 is made up of 15 amino acids. Germline CDR1 reads MGHDK; CDR2 reads SYGVNS. V shed 1 base and J shed 5 bases, with 11 bases lying between them. CDR3 nucleotide sequence: TGTGCCAGCAGTGAATCGGAGGGGCCCAATGAAAAACTGTTTTTT. This gives the protein CASSESEGPNEKLFF.

The chain has TRBV27 and TRBJ1-1; D unresolved. V lost 4 bases, J lost 0 bases, and 12 bases lay in between. Germline V gene data show CDR1 as MNHEY and CDR2 as SMNVEV (reference sequence). The CDR3 length is 15 residues. The CDR3 DNA reads as TGTGCCAGCAGTTCCCGACGGGGTATGAACACTGAAGCTTTCTTT. It translates to CASSSRRGMNTEAFF.

The V and J genes are TRBV7-3 and TRBJ1-4; D not resolved. V lost 7 bases, J lost 7 bases, and 16 bases lay in between. The CDR3 consists of 14 residues. Germline assignment: CDR1 SGHTA and CDR2 FQGTGA. In DNA, the CDR3 is TGTGCCAGCACCCGATTGGGAATTCGTGAAAAACTGTTTTTT. It yields the protein CASTRLGIREKLFF.

The V call is TRBV20-1, the J call TRBJ1-2; D is ambiguous. Trimming shortened V by 6 bases and J by 3 bases, and 8 bases separated the two germline ends. This CDR3 has 11 residues. From germline, CDR1 is DFQATT and CDR2 SNEGSKA (reference sequence). CDR3 DNA sequence: TGCAGTGCGCCCACACACTATGGCTACACCTTC. Its translation is CSAPTHYGYTF.